This T cell receptor (beta chain) is drawn from a study of cytomegalovirus exposure and HLA in healthy donors. Study conclusions and caveats: Researchers catalogued approximately 170 TCR beta chains as cytomegalovirus-associated. An analysis that came later showed most CMV-associated TCR beta chains appearing HLA-restricted.

With 60 Vbeta and 13 Jbeta primers, the PCR was carried out. Measured with immunoSEQ multiplex PCR; TCRdb has only the in-frame clones, and not every one. The data contain more than 100,000 clones, approximately 67% of them singletons. CDR1 and CDR2 from the germline V gene are SGHTA and FQGNSA. CDR3 size: 14 residues. J gave up 4 bases and V 1 base, and 2 bases lay outside the gene matches. In its sample, this clone was seen once. As yet, its antigen is unknown. The J gene is TRBJ2-3, the V gene TRBV7-2; 7 nucleotides align to TRBD2. The sample consisted of PBMCs. The TCR comes from a man younger than 30 in good health and CMV-seronegative. Here the CDR3 DNA reads TGTGCCAGCAGCTTAGTTGCGGGGGCAGATACGCAGTATTTT. It translates to CASSLVAGADTQYF.